These 18 T cell receptor beta chains originate from one sample sequenced in a study of cytomegalovirus exposure and HLA in healthy donors. A multiplex PCR was run with 60 Vbeta primers and 13 Jbeta primers. Assay used: immunoSEQ multiplex PCR; TCRdb lists only in-frame clones, some missing. The sample lists 150,000 or so clones; 74% were seen once. Specimen: PBMCs. The source is a man aged 25-45 years in good health and CMV-seronegative.

V gene TRBV28 combines with J gene TRBJ2-3; perhaps TRBD1 as D (5 bases). This CDR3 spans 14 amino acids. V lost 5 bases to trimming and J lost 1 base, with 10 bases between them. CDR1 is MDHEN, CDR2 SYDVKM, per germline. The CDR3 DNA reads as TGTGCCAGCAGTCCAGGGCCTCGCACAGATACGCAGTATTTT. It encodes CASSPGPRTDTQYF.

The gene calls are TRBV6-5 and TRBJ1-1, with 7 bases identical to TRBD1. Germline V gives CDR1 MNHEY, CDR2 SVGAGI. J gave up 1 base and V 8 bases, and 7 bases lay outside the gene matches. This CDR3 contains 14 residues. The CDR3 coding sequence is TGTGCCAGCCAAGAGGGGGCCGGGAACACTGAAGCTTTCTTT. This codes for CASQEGAGNTEAFF.

CDR3 coding DNA: TGTGCCAGTAGCAGGGACAGGAGCACAGATACGCAGTATTTT. It specifies CASSRDRSTDTQYF. This chain links TRBV19 with TRBJ2-3, with 8 bases lining up with TRBD1. The CDR3 totals 14 residues. CDR1 is LNHDA and CDR2 is SQIVND in the germline V gene (reference sequence). Germline trimming cut 6 bases from V and 0 bases from J; bases unmatched to any gene: 2.

In DNA, the CDR3 is TGTGCCTGGAGTATGGAGGGGCGGGGTGGCTACACCTTC. Amino acid sequence: CAWSMEGRGGYTF. The rearrangement joins TRBV30 to TRBJ1-2, with D possibly TRBD1 on 5 matching bases. The CDR3 extends over 13 amino acids. The V end was cut by 2 bases, the J end by 7 bases, with 14 bases between. Germline CDR1 GTSNPN, CDR2 SVGIG (reference sequence).

On this clone itself: The junction does not match germline at one end; this may be a read error. V usage is TRBV7-2 and J usage is TRBJ1-1, with TRBD1 as a possible D gene (5 bases). In germline, CDR1 is SGHTA, CDR2 FQGNSA. The CDR3 consists of 14 residues. CDR3 DNA sequence: TGTGCCAGCAGCTTATACAGGTCGAACCCTGAAGCTTTCTTT. Amino acids: CASSLYRSNPEAFF.

V gene TRBV11-3 combines with J gene TRBJ2-2, with D maybe TRBD2 (5 bases). The germline V and J ends were trimmed by 3 bases and 4 bases, with 15 bases remaining between them. Germline assignment: CDR1 SGHNT and CDR2 YENEEA. The length of the CDR3 is 16 residues. CDR3 in amino acids: CASSLATGLGTGELFF. The CDR3 nucleotides are TGTGCCAGCAGCTTGGCAACGGGATTAGGCACCGGGGAGCTGTTTTTT. Together with reference TRBV11-3 and TRBJ2-2, the CDR3 gives the full variable domain: EAGVVQSPRYKIIEKKQPVAFWCNPISGHNTLYWYLQNLGQGPELLIRYENEEAVDDSQLPKDRFSAERLKGVDSTLKIQPAELGDSAVYLCASSLATGLGTGELFFGEGSRLTVL.

This chain connects TRBV19 to TRBJ2-5, with 7 bases that match TRBD1. Per germline, CDR1 LNHDA and CDR2 SQIVND (reference sequence). J was trimmed by 2 bases and V by 6 bases; bases with no gene match: 6. The CDR3 runs to 14 residues. CDR3 sequence reads: CASRRGQNQETQYF. The CDR3 DNA is TGTGCCAGTAGACGGGGACAGAATCAAGAGACCCAGTACTTC.

The chain has TRBV28 and TRBJ1-5; D gene ambiguous. The CDR3 spans 13 residues. V was cut by 3 bases and J by 5 bases, with 8 bases left in between. CDR1 MDHEN and CDR2 SYDVKM come from the germline V gene. CDR3 coding DNA: TGTGCCAGCAGTTTGATGCGGGATCAGCCCCAGCATTTT. Translation gives CASSLMRDQPQHF. Filled out from reference TRBV28 and TRBJ1-5, the complete variable domain reads DVKVTQSSRYLVKRTGEKVFLECVQDMDHENMFWYRQDPGLGLRLIYFSYDVKMKEKGDIPEGYSVSREKKERFSLILESASTNQTSMYLCASSLMRDQPQHFGDGTRLSIL.

This clone was seen once. The chain links TRBV6-5 to TRBJ1-2; 7 bases are shared with TRBD1. Trimming cost V 5 bases and J 8 bases; bases outside gene matches: 8. Germline loops: CDR1 MNHEY, CDR2 SVGAGI. The CDR3 length is 13 residues. In DNA, the CDR3 is TGTGCCAGCAGTCTTCGACAGGGAGACGGCTACACCTTC. This gives the protein CASSLRQGDGYTF.

The rearrangement uses TRBV11-3 and TRBJ2-2; TRBD1 is a possible D gene (5 bases). The CDR3 loop spans 14 amino acids. The germline V and J ends were trimmed by 0 bases and 5 bases, with 7 bases remaining between them. Germline CDR1 reads SGHNT; CDR2 reads YENEEA. The CDR3 spells CASSLDQGTGELFF. CDR3 nucleotides: TGTGCCAGCAGCTTAGATCAGGGAACCGGGGAGCTGTTTTTT. The variable domain in full, completed from reference TRBV11-3 and TRBJ2-2, reads EAGVVQSPRYKIIEKKQPVAFWCNPISGHNTLYWYLQNLGQGPELLIRYENEEAVDDSQLPKDRFSAERLKGVDSTLKIQPAELGDSAVYLCASSLDQGTGELFFGEGSRLTVL.

This clone showed up just a few times. This CDR3 is also generated by other DNA sequences in the sample. The chain combines TRBV5-1 with TRBJ1-1, with 10 bases matching TRBD1. The CDR3 sequence is 14 residues long. The germline CDR1 and CDR2 sequences are SGHRS and YFSETQ. V lost 5 bases, J lost 4 bases, and 5 bases stayed unmatched. CDR3 sequence reads: CASSRDRGGTEAFF. The CDR3 DNA follows: TGCGCCAGCAGTCGGGACAGGGGTGGCACTGAAGCTTTCTTT.

V and J are TRBV12-5 and TRBJ2-2, with TRBD2 matching over 11 bases. V gave up 4 bases and J gave up 5 bases; unmatched junction bases: 12. CDR3 length: 18 amino acids. The V gene's germline CDR1 is LGHNT and CDR2 FRNRAP. DNA of the CDR3: TGTGCTAGTGGTTCTTATAGCGGGGGGGCCTTCAGGACCGGGGAGCTGTTTTTT. Its protein product is CASGSYSGGAFRTGELFF.

This chain links TRBV5-6 with TRBJ1-6, with 9 bases that match TRBD1. The CDR3 totals 14 residues. Germline V gene data show CDR1 as SGHDT and CDR2 as YYEEEE. V shed 4 bases and J 7 bases; nucleotides not matched to a gene: 3. The CDR3 bases are TGTGCCAGCAGCCGGGGACAGGGAAATTCACCCCTCCACTTT. Encoded protein: CASSRGQGNSPLHF.

This clone was recorded only once. This CDR3 reads CASQEGYGYTF. The DNA of the CDR3 is TGTGCCAGCCAGGAGGGCTATGGCTACACCTTC. The chain combines TRBV25-1 with TRBJ1-2; D uncertain. The CDR3 has 11 amino acids. Per the germline V gene, CDR1 is MGHDK and CDR2 is SYGVNS. Trimming removed 8 bases from V and 4 bases from J, with 8 bases in between.

This rearrangement joins TRBV19 to TRBJ2-1, with TRBD2 matching over 7 bases. The CDR3 length is 14 residues. Germline CDR1 is LNHDA and CDR2 is SQIVND (reference sequence). V lost 5 bases to trimming and J lost 4 bases; unmatched junction nucleotides: 5. The CDR3: CASSSRDYYNEQFF. CDR3 nucleotides: TGTGCCAGTAGTTCCCGGGACTATTACAATGAGCAGTTCTTC.

The DNA of the CDR3 is TGTGCCAGCAGCCTCGGGGGAGTGAGTGGCACTGAAGCTTTCTTT. Translating gives CASSLGGVSGTEAFF. The chain couples TRBV7-9 to TRBJ1-1, with D possibly being TRBD1 (5 bases). Germline CDR1 reads SEHNR; CDR2 reads FQNEAQ (reference sequence). The CDR3 extends over 15 amino acids. Trimming took off 5 bases at V and 4 bases at J, with 17 bases between the two ends.

The chain combines TRBV7-9 with TRBJ2-2; weak D call: TRBD1 (5 bases). Per the germline V gene, CDR1 is SEHNR and CDR2 is FQNEAQ (reference sequence). The CDR3 consists of 15 residues. Deletions cut 4 bases from V and 4 bases from J, with 13 bases between. The CDR3 loop is CASSSPAGITGELFF. CDR3 in DNA: TGTGCCAGCAGCTCCCCGGCAGGGATCACCGGGGAGCTGTTTTTT.

This clone was detected only once. The chain recombines TRBV6-5 with TRBJ2-1, with TRBD2 matching over 11 bases. V was clipped by 6 bases and J by 7 bases; unmatched bases: 8. Germline lookup yields CDR1 MNHEY and CDR2 SVGAGI. The CDR3 covers 15 residues. The CDR3, as DNA: TGTGCCAGCAGACCTCCGGGACTAGCGGTAAATGAGCAGTTCTTC. This codes for CASRPPGLAVNEQFF.